This TCR beta chain was documented in a study of PD-1 blockade in classical Hodgkin lymphoma (dated by TCRdb to 2020 to 2021). General notes on the study: The study used TCR beta sequencing and CyTOF to define a peripheral blood immune signature of response to PD-1 blockade in classical Hodgkin lymphoma.

Taken with the paper, the label for time point translates to: newly diagnosed, previously untreated cHL patient sample. CD4+ T cells were purified from thawed PBMCs by magnetic negative selection with a Miltenyi CD4+ T cell isolation kit. To serve as a comparison group for the relapsed/refractory trial patients, PBMCs were sequenced from patients with newly diagnosed, previously untreated classical Hodgkin lymphoma. Peripheral blood was collected in 8 mL Vacutainer Cell Preparation Tubes, from which PBMCs were isolated by centrifugation and then cryopreserved. Purified CD4+ and CD8+ fractions were prepared only for cases with an additional available PBMC sample. On LS columns in a quadroMACS separator, the magnetically labelled cells were depleted, and the flow-through was collected as the purified fraction. The Qiagen DNeasy kit was used to extract genomic DNA both from unsorted PBMCs and from the negatively selected CD4+ and CD8+ fractions. TCR beta CDR3 regions were subjected to amplification by immunoSEQ multiplex PCR with primers that anneal to V and J segments. A synthetic immune receptor repertoire was used to minimize amplification bias, and remaining bias was computationally removed after sequencing. In the original analysis: Custom Python scripts were used to quantify repertoire diversity as the Shannon entropy index. Unsorted, CD4+ and CD8+ repertoires were analyzed separately, except for combined analyses in which CD4+ and CD8+ sequences were merged in silico. TCRdb holds this immuneACCESS table with in-frame rearrangements only. Some clones are missing; in checked studies, unresolved V genes explain under half, and the rest has no known cause. That table gives V, J and clone size, and the DNA gave D and trimming. Recorded for this sample are fewer than 40,000 clones; roughly 89% of them occurred a single time. More than 0.2% of the sample belongs to the ten largest clones.

On this clone itself: Its antigen specificity is not known. No much larger clone is present one base from it, and per-base qualities are unavailable.

The study at large found these results: Baseline TCR diversity was reported to be lower in newly diagnosed patients than in healthy donors, and even lower in relapsed/refractory patients. Only a single clinical trial cohort was studied, and what caused the repertoire differences, possibly disease activity or prior therapy, remained undefined.

The germline V gene encodes CDR1 SNHLY and CDR2 FYNNEI. Trimming takes 4 bases from V and 1 base from J, and the germline ends sit 13 bases apart. The CDR3 runs 15 amino acids, cysteine and phenylalanine included. CDR3 DNA is the only sequence kept; it has 45 bases, read in frame from the first base. Sequenced input: CD4+ T cells from blood. The rearranged chain carries TRBV2 and TRBJ1-1; TRBD1 is perhaps the D gene, given 6 matching bases. The receptor was isolated from a human donor with classical Hodgkin lymphoma. CDR3 sequence: CASSGQRGTNTEAFF. The sequenced DNA is TGTGCCAGCAGTGGACAGAGGGGGACGAACACTGAAGCTTTCTTT. Reference TRBV2 and TRBJ1-1 genes cover what lies past the CDR3, so the full variable domain is EPEVTQTPSHQVTQMGQEVILRCVPISNHLYFYWYRQILGQKVEFLVSFYNNEISEKSEIFDDQFSVERPDGSNFTLKIRSTKLEDSAMYFCASSGQRGTNTEAFFGQGTRLTVV.